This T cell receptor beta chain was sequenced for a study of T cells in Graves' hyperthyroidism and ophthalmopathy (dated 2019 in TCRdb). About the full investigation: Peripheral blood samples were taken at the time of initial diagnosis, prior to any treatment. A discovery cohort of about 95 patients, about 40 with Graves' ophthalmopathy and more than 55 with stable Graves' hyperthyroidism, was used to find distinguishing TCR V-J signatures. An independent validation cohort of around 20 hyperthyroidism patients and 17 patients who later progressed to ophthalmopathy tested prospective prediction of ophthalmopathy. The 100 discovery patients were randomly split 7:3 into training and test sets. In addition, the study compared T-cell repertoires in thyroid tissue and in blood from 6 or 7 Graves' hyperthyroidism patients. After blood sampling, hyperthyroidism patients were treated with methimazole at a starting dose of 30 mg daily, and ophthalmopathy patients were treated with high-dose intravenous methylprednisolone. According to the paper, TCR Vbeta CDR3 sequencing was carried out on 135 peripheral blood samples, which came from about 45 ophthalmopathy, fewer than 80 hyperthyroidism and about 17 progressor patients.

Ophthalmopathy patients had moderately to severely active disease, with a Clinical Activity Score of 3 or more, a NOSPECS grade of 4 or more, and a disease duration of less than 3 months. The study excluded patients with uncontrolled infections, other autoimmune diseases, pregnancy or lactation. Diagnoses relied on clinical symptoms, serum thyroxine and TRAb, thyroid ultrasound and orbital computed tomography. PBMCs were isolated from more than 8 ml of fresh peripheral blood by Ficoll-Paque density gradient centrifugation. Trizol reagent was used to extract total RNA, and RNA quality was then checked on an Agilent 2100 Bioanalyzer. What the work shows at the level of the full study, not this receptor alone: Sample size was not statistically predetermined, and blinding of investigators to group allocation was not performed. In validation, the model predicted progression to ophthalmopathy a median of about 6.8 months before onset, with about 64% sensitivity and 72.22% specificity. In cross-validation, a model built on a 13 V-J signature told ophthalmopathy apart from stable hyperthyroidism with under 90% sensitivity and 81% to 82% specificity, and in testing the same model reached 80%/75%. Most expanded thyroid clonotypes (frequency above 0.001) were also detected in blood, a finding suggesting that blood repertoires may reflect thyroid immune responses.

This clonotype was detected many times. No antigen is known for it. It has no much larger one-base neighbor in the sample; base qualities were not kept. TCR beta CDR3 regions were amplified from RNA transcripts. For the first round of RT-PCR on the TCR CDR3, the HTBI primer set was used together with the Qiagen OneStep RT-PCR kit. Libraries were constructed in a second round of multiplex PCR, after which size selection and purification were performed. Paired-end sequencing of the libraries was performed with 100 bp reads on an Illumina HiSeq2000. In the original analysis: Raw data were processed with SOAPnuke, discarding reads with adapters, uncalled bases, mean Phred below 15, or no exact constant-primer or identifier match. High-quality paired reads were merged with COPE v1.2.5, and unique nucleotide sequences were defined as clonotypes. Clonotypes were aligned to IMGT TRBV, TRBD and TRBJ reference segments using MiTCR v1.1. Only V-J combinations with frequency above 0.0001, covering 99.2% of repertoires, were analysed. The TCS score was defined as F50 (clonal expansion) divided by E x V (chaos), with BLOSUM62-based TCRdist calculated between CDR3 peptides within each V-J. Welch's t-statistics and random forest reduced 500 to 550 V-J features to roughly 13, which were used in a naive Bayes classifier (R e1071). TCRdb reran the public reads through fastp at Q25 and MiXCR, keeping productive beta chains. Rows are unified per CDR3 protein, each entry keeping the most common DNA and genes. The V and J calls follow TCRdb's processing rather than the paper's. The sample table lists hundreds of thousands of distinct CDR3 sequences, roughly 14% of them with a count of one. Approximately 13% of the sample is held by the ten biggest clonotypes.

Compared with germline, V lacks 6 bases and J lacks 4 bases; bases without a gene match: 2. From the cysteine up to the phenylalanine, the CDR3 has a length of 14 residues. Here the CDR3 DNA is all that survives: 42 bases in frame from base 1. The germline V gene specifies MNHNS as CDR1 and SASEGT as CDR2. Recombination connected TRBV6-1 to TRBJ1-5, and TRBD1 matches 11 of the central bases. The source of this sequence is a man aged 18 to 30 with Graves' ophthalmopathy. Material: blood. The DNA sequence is TGTGCCAGCAGGGGACAGGGGGAAAATCAGCCCCAGCATTTT. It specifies CASRGQGENQPQHF.